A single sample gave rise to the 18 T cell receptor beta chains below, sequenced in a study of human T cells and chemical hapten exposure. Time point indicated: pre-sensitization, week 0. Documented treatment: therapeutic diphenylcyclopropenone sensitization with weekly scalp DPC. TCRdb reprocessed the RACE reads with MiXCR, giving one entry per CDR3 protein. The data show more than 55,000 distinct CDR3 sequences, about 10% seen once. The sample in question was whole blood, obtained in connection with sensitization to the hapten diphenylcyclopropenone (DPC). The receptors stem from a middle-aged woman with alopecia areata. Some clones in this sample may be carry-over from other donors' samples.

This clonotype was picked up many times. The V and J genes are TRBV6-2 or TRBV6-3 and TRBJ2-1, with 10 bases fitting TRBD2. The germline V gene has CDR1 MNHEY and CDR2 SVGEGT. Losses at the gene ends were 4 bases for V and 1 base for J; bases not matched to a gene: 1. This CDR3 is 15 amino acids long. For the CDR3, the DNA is TGTGCCAGCAGTTTTAGCGGGGGGTCCTACAATGAGCAGTTCTTC. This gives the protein CASSFSGGSYNEQFF.

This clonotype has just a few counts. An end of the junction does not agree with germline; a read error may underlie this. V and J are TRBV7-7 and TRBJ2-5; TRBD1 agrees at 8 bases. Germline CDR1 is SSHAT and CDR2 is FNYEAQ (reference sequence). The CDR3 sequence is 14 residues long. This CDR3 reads CASSPTGAQETQYF. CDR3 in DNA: TGTGCTAGCAGCCCGACAGGGGCCCAAGAGACCCAGTACTTC. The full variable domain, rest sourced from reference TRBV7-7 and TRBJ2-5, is GAGVSQSPRYKVTKRGQDVTLRCDPISSHATLYWYQQALGQGPEFLTYFNYEAQPDKSGLPSDRFSAERPEGSISTLTIQRTEQRDSAMYRCASSPTGAQETQYFGPGTRLLVL.

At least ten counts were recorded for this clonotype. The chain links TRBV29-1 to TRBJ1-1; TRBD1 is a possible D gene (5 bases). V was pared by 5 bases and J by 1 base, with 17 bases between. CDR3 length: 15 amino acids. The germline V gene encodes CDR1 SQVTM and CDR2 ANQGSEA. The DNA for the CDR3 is TGCAGCGTTCAGGAGGGACGATGGGCGAACACTGAAGCTTTCTTT. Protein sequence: CSVQEGRWANTEAFF.

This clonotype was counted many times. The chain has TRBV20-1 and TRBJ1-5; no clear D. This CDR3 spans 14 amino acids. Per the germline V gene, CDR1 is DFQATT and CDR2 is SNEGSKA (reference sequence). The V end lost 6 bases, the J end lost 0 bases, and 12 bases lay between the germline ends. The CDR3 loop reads CSAAESNSNQPQHF. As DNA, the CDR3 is TGCAGTGCGGCGGAGTCAAATAGCAATCAGCCCCAGCATTTT.

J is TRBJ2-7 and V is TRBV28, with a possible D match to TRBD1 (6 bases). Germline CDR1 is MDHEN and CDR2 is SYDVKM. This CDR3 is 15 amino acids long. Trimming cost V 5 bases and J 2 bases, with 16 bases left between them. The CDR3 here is CASSGAEQGAYEQYF. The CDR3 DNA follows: TGTGCCAGCAGTGGGGCGGAACAGGGAGCCTACGAGCAGTACTTC. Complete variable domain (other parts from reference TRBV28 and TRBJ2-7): DVKVTQSSRYLVKRTGEKVFLECVQDMDHENMFWYRQDPGLGLRLIYFSYDVKMKEKGDIPEGYSVSREKKERFSLILESASTNQTSMYLCASSGAEQGAYEQYFGPGTRLTVT.

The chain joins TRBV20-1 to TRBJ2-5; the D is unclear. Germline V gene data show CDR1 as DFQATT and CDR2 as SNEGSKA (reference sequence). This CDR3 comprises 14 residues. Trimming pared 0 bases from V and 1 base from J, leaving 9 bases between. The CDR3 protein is CSARDSASQETQYF. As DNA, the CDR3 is TGCAGTGCTAGAGATTCAGCGTCCCAAGAGACCCAGTACTTC.

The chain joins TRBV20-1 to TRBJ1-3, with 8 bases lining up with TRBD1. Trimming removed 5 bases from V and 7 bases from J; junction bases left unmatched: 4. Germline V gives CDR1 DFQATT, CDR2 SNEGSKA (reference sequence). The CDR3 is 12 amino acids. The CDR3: CSARQGPNTIYF. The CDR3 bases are TGCAGTGCTCGACAGGGGCCGAACACCATATATTTT.

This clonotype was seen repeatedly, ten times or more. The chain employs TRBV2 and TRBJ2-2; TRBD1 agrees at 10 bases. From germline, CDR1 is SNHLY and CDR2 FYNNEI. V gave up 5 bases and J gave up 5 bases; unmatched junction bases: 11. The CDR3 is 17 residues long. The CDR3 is CASSPRQGASSTGELFF. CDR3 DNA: TGTGCCAGCAGTCCCCGACAGGGGGCGAGTTCTACCGGGGAGCTGTTTTTT.

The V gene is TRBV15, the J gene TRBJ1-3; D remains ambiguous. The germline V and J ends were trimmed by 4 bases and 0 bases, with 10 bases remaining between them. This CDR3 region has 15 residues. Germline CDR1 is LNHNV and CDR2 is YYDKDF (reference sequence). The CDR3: CATSTSPSSGNTIYF. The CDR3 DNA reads TGTGCCACCAGCACGAGCCCGAGCTCTGGAAACACCATATATTTT.

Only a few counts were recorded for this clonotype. The CDR3 nucleotides are TGTGCCAGCTCAGGGTCCCGATCGGGTCAGCCCCAGCATTTT. It specifies CASSGSRSGQPQHF. The chain links TRBV18 to TRBJ1-5; D unresolved. The ends were cut back, 5 bases at V and 6 bases at J, with 14 bases in the middle. The CDR3 runs to 14 residues. The germline gives CDR1 KGHSH, CDR2 LQKENI.

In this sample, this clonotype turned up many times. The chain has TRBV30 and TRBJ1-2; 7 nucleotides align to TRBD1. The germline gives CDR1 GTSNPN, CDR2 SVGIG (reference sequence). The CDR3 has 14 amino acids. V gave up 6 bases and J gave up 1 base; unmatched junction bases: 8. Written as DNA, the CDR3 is TGTGCCTGTTCCGGGACAGCTTATAACTATGGCTACACCTTC. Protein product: CACSGTAYNYGYTF.

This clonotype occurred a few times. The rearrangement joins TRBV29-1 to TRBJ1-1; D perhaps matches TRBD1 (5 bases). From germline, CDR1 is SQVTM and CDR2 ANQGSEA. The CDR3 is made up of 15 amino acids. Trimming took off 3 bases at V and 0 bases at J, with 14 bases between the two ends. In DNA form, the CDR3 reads TGCAGCGTTGAGAAGGGGAACCGATTGAACACTGAAGCTTTCTTT. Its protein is CSVEKGNRLNTEAFF.

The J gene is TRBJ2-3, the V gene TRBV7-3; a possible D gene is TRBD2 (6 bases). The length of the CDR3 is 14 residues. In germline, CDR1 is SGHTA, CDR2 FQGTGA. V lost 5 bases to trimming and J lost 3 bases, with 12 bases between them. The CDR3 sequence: CASSEGGATDTQYF. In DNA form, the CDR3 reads TGTGCCAGCAGCGAGGGAGGCGCTACAGATACGCAGTATTTT.

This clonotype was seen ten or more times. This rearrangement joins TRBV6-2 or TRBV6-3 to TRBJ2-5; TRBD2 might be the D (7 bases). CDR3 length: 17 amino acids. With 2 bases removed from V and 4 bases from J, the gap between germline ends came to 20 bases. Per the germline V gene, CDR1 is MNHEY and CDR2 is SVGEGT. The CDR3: CASSYGAGQGPRETQYF. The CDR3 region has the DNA TGTGCCAGCAGTTACGGAGCGGGGCAGGGGCCGAGAGAGACCCAGTACTTC.

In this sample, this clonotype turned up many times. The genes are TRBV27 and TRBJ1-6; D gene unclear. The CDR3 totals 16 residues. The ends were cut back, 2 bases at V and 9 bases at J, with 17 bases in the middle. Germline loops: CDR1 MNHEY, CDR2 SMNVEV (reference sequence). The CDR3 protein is CASSLTPPVLASPLHF. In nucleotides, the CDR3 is TGTGCCAGCAGTTTAACCCCCCCGGTGTTGGCTTCACCCCTCCACTTT.

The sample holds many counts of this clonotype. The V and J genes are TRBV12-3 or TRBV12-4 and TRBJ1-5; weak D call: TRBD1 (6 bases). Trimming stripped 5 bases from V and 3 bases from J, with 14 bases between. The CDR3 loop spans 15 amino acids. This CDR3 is CASSPRTAANQPQHF. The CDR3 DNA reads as TGTGCCAGCAGTCCCAGGACAGCGGCCAATCAGCCCCAGCATTTT.

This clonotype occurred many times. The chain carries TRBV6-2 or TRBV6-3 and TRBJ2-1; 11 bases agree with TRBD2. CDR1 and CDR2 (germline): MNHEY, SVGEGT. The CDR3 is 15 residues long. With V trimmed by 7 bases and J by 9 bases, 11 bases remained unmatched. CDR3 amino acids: CASTDTSGRTGEQFF. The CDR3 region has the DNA TGTGCCAGCACTGACACTAGCGGGAGAACCGGTGAGCAGTTCTTC.

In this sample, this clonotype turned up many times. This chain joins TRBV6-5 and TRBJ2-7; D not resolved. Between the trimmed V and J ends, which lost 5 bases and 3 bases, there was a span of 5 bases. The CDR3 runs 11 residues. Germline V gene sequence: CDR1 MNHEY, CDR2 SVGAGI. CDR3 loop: CASSTLYEQYF. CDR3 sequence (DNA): TGTGCCAGCAGTACCCTCTACGAGCAGTACTTC.